These 8 T cell receptor beta chains were all obtained from the same sample, sequenced in a study of blood T cell repertoires in COVID-19 (dated by TCRdb to 2020 to 2022). The receptor library was made with the immunoSEQ multiplex PCR assay. Drawn from immuneACCESS, this table holds only the in-frame rearrangements with V and J called that TCRdb kept. Clones are partly lost; checked studies trace under half to an unresolved V gene and leave the rest unexplained. This sample gives roughly 120,000 clones in total; just over 90% of them show up just once. The ten most abundant clones make up 1.8% of the sample. Sequenced sample: peripheral blood. All receptors come from a human donor with active COVID-19. The donor label of this sample is uncertain.

The chain combines TRBV3-1 (or the pseudogene TRBV3-2) with TRBJ2-3; TRBD2 aligns across 14 bases. Per the germline V gene, CDR1 is LGHDT and CDR2 is YNNKEL (reference sequence). With V trimmed by 4 bases and J by 1 base, 7 bases remained unmatched. There are 18 residues in the CDR3. The CDR3 here is CASSPVGTSGGRTDTQYF. Written as DNA, the CDR3 is TGTGCCAGCAGCCCCGTGGGGACTAGCGGGGGTCGCACAGATACGCAGTATTTT.

V gene TRBV5-1 combines with J gene TRBJ2-2, with 8 bases aligning to TRBD1. Germline CDR1 and CDR2: SGHRS and YFSETQ. The CDR3 length is 17 residues. Trimming removed 3 bases from V and 6 bases from J; junction bases left unmatched: 13. The CDR3 is CASSYIPVGQDPGELFF. In DNA form, the CDR3 reads TGCGCCAGCAGCTACATCCCGGTGGGACAGGATCCCGGGGAGCTGTTTTTT.

The J gene is TRBJ2-3, the V gene TRBV7-9; TRBD2 matches 8 bases. V was pared by 3 bases and J by 2 bases, with 4 bases of the junction left unmatched. In germline, CDR1 is SEHNR, CDR2 FQNEAQ (reference sequence). The CDR3 consists of 15 residues. The CDR3 is CASSFTSGDTDTQYF. CDR3 nucleotides: TGTGCCAGCAGCTTTACTAGCGGTGACACAGATACGCAGTATTTT.

This clone appeared a few times. The J gene is TRBJ1-6, the V gene TRBV19, with TRBD1 matching 7 bases. The germline V gene has CDR1 LNHDA and CDR2 SQIVND (reference sequence). With 5 bases clipped from V and 0 bases from J, the junction kept 7 bases outside the gene matches. The CDR3 loop spans 17 amino acids. This CDR3 is CASSARTGSSYNSPLHF. The CDR3 DNA sequence: TGTGCCAGTAGTGCCCGGACAGGCAGCTCCTATAATTCACCCCTCCACTTT.

The rearrangement uses TRBV3-1 (or the pseudogene TRBV3-2) and TRBJ2-7; 13 nucleotides agree with TRBD2. The CDR3 is 14 amino acids. V trimming: 6 bases; J trimming: 4 bases; junction bases outside the gene matches: 3. Per the germline V gene, CDR1 is LGHDT and CDR2 is YNNKEL (reference sequence). CDR3 amino acids: CASRRTSGGYEQYF. CDR3 DNA: TGTGCCAGCAGAAGGACTAGCGGGGGTTACGAGCAGTACTTC.

CDR3 amino acids: CASSSDPGGSYEKLFF. In DNA form, the CDR3 reads TGCGCCAGCAGCTCCGATCCGGGGGGTAGTTATGAAAAACTGTTTTTT. V usage is TRBV4-1 and J usage is TRBJ1-4; possible D gene TRBD1, 5 bases. Germline-derived CDR1 and CDR2 are MGHRA and YSYEKL. This CDR3 comprises 16 residues. V lost 5 bases and J lost 6, with 19 bases in between.

The chain has TRBV2 and TRBJ2-2; 9 nucleotides align to TRBD2. In germline, CDR1 is SNHLY, CDR2 FYNNEI. V gave up 4 bases and J gave up 6 bases; unmatched junction bases: 15. There are 18 residues in the CDR3. The DNA for the CDR3 is TGTGCCAGCAGTGCTGAGTTAGCGGGGGCCGCCGCAGCCGGGGAGCTGTTTTTT. Protein: CASSAELAGAAAAGELFF.

The chain couples TRBV11-2 to TRBJ2-7, with TRBD1 matching over 8 bases. The V gene's germline CDR1 is SGHAT and CDR2 FQNNGV. The CDR3 covers 18 residues. V lost 5 bases and J lost 6; bases outside the gene matches: 21. In DNA form, the CDR3 reads TGTGCCAGCAGCCAGGACAGGGTCCCGTCTCCCCCGCGTGCCGAGCAGTACTTC. Residues: CASSQDRVPSPPRAEQYF.